The 21 T cell receptor beta chains listed next were all sequenced from one sample in a study of identical twins. TCRdb redid the calling of the 5' RACE reads with MiXCR, one entry per CDR3 protein. The sample comprises roughly 1.6 million distinct CDR3 sequences, roughly 35% of which are singletons, and over 0.25% rests with the top ten. The sample consisted of cord blood. All receptors derive from a newborn girl in good health.

This clonotype appeared a few times. V usage is TRBV5-1 and J usage is TRBJ2-3; 8 bases are a match to TRBD1. CDR3 length equals 16 residues. From germline, CDR1 is SGHRS and CDR2 YFSETQ. The trim removed 6 bases at V and 1 base at J, leaving 10 bases unmatched. The CDR3 reads CASTLRTGTRTDTQYF. The CDR3 DNA is TGCGCCAGCACCCTAAGGACAGGGACACGCACAGATACGCAGTATTTT.

This clonotype was seen a handful of times. The genes are TRBV6-6 and TRBJ1-4; D perhaps matches TRBD1 (6 bases). Germline loops: CDR1 MNHNY, CDR2 SVGAGI (reference sequence). With 6 bases removed from V and 3 bases from J, the gap between germline ends came to 14 bases. The CDR3 sequence is 15 residues long. Here the CDR3 reads CASRDRAFANEKLFF. The CDR3 DNA sequence: TGTGCCAGCAGGGACAGAGCTTTTGCTAATGAAAAACTGTTTTTT.

This chain joins TRBV28 and TRBJ1-4; D is undetermined. The CDR3 loop spans 14 amino acids. The V and J ends lost 5 bases and 3 bases respectively, with 10 bases between them. In germline, CDR1 is MDHEN, CDR2 SYDVKM. The CDR3 bases are TGTGCCAGCAGTCATCTGGCGGCTAATGAAAAACTGTTTTTT. This translates into CASSHLAANEKLFF. Filled out from reference TRBV28 and TRBJ1-4, the complete variable domain reads DVKVTQSSRYLVKRTGEKVFLECVQDMDHENMFWYRQDPGLGLRLIYFSYDVKMKEKGDIPEGYSVSREKKERFSLILESASTNQTSMYLCASSHLAANEKLFFGSGTQLSVL.

This sequence joins TRBV14 and TRBJ1-6; D gene ambiguous. Trimming left V 2 bases short and J 3 bases short, with 8 bases between. The germline gives CDR1 SGHDN, CDR2 FVKESK. The CDR3 contains 15 residues. The CDR3 nucleotides read TGTGCCAGCAGCCAAACCGGGCTCTATAATTCACCCCTCCACTTT. Protein product: CASSQTGLYNSPLHF.

This clonotype has more than one count but fewer than ten. The chain is built from TRBV20-1 and TRBJ1-2; D gene ambiguous. There are 15 residues in the CDR3. The germline V gene has CDR1 DFQATT and CDR2 SNEGSKA (reference sequence). V was clipped by 0 bases and J by 5 bases, with 16 bases between them. CDR3 coding DNA: TGCAGTGCTAGAGATGGAAGGGTGGCCGCTTATGGCTACACCTTC. Its translation is CSARDGRVAAYGYTF.

This clonotype was picked up a small number of times. This chain joins TRBV20-1 and TRBJ2-5; TRBD2 agrees at 11 bases. The CDR3 totals 14 residues. Germline trimming cut 6 bases from V and 4 bases from J; bases unmatched to any gene: 7. The germline V gene encodes CDR1 DFQATT and CDR2 SNEGSKA (reference sequence). The CDR3 DNA sequence: TGCAGTGCCCCATTTGGGACTAGCGGAGAGACCCAGTACTTC. It yields the protein CSAPFGTSGETQYF.

V usage is TRBV10-3 and J usage is TRBJ1-5; a weak D match, TRBD1 (6 bases). The V end was cut by 7 bases, the J end by 5 bases, with 18 bases between. This CDR3 spans 15 amino acids. CDR1 is ENHRY, CDR2 SYGVKD, per germline. DNA of the CDR3: TGTGCCATCAAGGGGGACCTATCCCCCGATCAGCCCCAGCATTTT. The encoded protein is CAIKGDLSPDQPQHF.

The rearrangement uses TRBV20-1 and TRBJ2-7; 7 bases are a match to TRBD2. The V gene end was trimmed by 7 bases and the J gene end by 0 bases; junction bases not matched to a gene: 9. Germline CDR1 is DFQATT and CDR2 is SNEGSKA (reference sequence). The CDR3 loop spans 14 amino acids. The CDR3: CSGIEPSGSYEQYF. The CDR3 region has the DNA TGCAGTGGTATCGAACCTAGCGGCTCCTACGAGCAGTACTTC.

This clonotype has only a few counts. The chain combines TRBV20-1 with TRBJ2-4; TRBD2 is a possible D gene (5 bases). With 6 bases removed from V and 7 bases from J, the gap between germline ends came to 19 bases. There are 14 residues in the CDR3. CDR1 DFQATT and CDR2 SNEGSKA come from the germline V gene (reference sequence). CDR3 amino acids: CSASSEDGRNIQYF. Written as DNA, the CDR3 is TGCAGTGCCAGTTCGGAGGACGGAAGGAACATTCAGTACTTC.

This clonotype turned up a few times. The chain combines TRBV15 with TRBJ2-4; TRBD2 matches at 13 bases. Germline values: CDR1 LNHNV, CDR2 YYDKDF (reference sequence). The ends lost 5 bases at V and 7 bases at J; junction bases unmatched: 8. This CDR3 comprises 16 residues. This CDR3 is CATSGRPGLAGNIQYF. The CDR3 coding sequence is TGTGCCACCAGCGGACGACCGGGACTAGCGGGGAACATTCAGTACTTC. The variable domain in full, completed from reference TRBV15 and TRBJ2-4, reads DAMVIQNPRYQVTQFGKPVTLSCSQTLNHNVMYWYQQKSSQAPKLLFHYYDKDFNNEADTPDNFQSRRPNTSFCFLDIRSPGLGDTAMYLCATSGRPGLAGNIQYFGAGTRLSVL.

This clonotype was counted a few times. This rearrangement joins TRBV29-1 to TRBJ1-2; D remains unclear. Between the trimmed V and J ends, which lost 4 bases and 6 bases, there was a span of 9 bases. The germline V gene has CDR1 SQVTM and CDR2 ANQGSEA. There are 11 residues in the CDR3. CDR3 sequence reads: CSVGRQDGYTF. CDR3 bases: TGCAGCGTTGGTCGGCAGGATGGCTACACCTTC.

This clonotype was seen a handful of times. The V call is TRBV5-1, the J call TRBJ2-2; 10 nucleotides align to TRBD1. Germline V gene lookup returns CDR1 SGHRS and CDR2 YFSETQ. The CDR3 extends over 15 amino acids. V shed 5 bases and J 1 base; nucleotides not matched to a gene: 2. The chain's CDR3 is CASRRDRGNTGELFF. The CDR3 coding sequence is TGCGCCAGCAGACGGGACAGGGGGAACACCGGGGAGCTGTTTTTT.

On this clonotype itself: A much larger clone is a single base away; this may be a read error. The chain has TRBV10-3 and TRBJ1-2, with D uncertain. From germline, CDR1 is ENHRY and CDR2 SYGVKD. This CDR3 region has 11 residues. The CDR3 DNA reads TGTGCCATCAGAGCGGATTATGGCCACACCTTC. Its protein product is CAIRADYGHTF.

This chain joins TRBV4-3 and TRBJ1-4, with D perhaps TRBD1 (5 bases). Looked up from germline, CDR1 is LGHNA and CDR2 is YSLEER. V was pared by 0 bases and J by 6 bases, with 17 bases between. This CDR3 is 17 amino acids long. The chain's CDR3 is CASSQDLTGRGDEKLFF. CDR3 coding DNA: TGCGCCAGCAGCCAAGATCTCACCGGTAGGGGCGATGAAAAACTGTTTTTT.

The chain couples TRBV3-1 to TRBJ1-2, with no clear D. V lost 5 bases and J 0 bases, leaving 16 bases between the germline ends. CDR1 and CDR2 (germline): LGHDT, YNNKEL (reference sequence). The CDR3 is made up of 16 amino acids. CDR3 protein: CASSISWPDPNYGYTF. The CDR3 region has the DNA TGTGCCAGCAGCATCTCCTGGCCCGATCCTAACTATGGCTACACCTTC.

There are a few counts of this clonotype. The chain is built from TRBV20-1 and TRBJ2-5, with 9 nucleotides matching TRBD2. The ends lost 0 bases at V and 5 bases at J; junction bases unmatched: 10. The CDR3 totals 16 residues. The germline CDR1 and CDR2 sequences are DFQATT and SNEGSKA (reference sequence). CDR3 sequence (DNA): TGCAGTGCTAGAGACCCCCTTAGCGGGAGTTTTGAGACCCAGTACTTC. Its translation is CSARDPLSGSFETQYF.

This clonotype was detected a few times. The gene calls are TRBV5-8 and TRBJ2-5; D may correspond to TRBD1 or TRBD2 (6 bases each). Germline assignment: CDR1 SGHTS and CDR2 YDEGEE. The V and J ends lost 0 bases and 4 bases respectively, with 13 bases between them. The CDR3 loop spans 15 amino acids. CDR3 in DNA: TGTGCCAGCAGCTTGGTAAAGGGGGGTGGAGAGACCCAGTACTTC. This translates into CASSLVKGGGETQYF.

V usage is TRBV24-1 and J usage is TRBJ1-5; D might be TRBD1 (6 bases). The CDR3 has 14 amino acids. Trimming shortened V by 7 bases and J by 6 bases, and 15 bases separated the two germline ends. The germline gives CDR1 KGHDR, CDR2 SFDVKD. CDR3 coding DNA: TGTGCCACCAGACTAGCAGGGGCTCCTCAGCCCCAGCATTTT. Translation: CATRLAGAPQPQHF.

In its sample, this clonotype was seen a few times. This rearrangement joins TRBV7-2 to TRBJ1-4; tentative D call: TRBD1 (6 bases). This CDR3 is 15 amino acids long. Germline V gene lookup returns CDR1 SGHTA and CDR2 FQGNSA. With 0 bases removed from V and 5 bases from J, the gap between germline ends came to 10 bases. CDR3 amino acids: CASSLARRGNEKLFF. The DNA of the CDR3 is TGTGCCAGCAGCTTAGCGCGCAGGGGCAATGAAAAACTGTTTTTT.

This chain connects TRBV7-8 to TRBJ2-4; D ambiguous. This CDR3 is built from 13 residues. Germline V gene data show CDR1 as SGHVS and CDR2 as FQNEAQ. Trimming removed 1 base from V and 15 bases from J, with 16 bases in between. CDR3 nucleotide sequence: TGTGCCAGCAGCTTAGAGATACTCCCGTCGCGGTACTTC. It translates to CASSLEILPSRYF.

The rearrangement uses TRBV7-9 and TRBJ1-1; the D gene is possibly TRBD1 (5 bases). Germline CDR1 and CDR2: SEHNR and FQNEAQ (reference sequence). This CDR3 has 15 residues. V was pared by 4 bases and J by 0 bases, with 12 bases between. DNA for the CDR3: TGTGCCAGCAGCTGGCATGGGGGTATGAACACTGAAGCTTTCTTT. Encoded protein: CASSWHGGMNTEAFF.